The 5 T cell receptor beta chains in this list originate from one sample, sequenced in a study of graft-versus-host responses after intestinal transplantation. Method: immunoSEQ multiplex PCR; TCRdb's copy keeps in-frame clones and lacks some. The sample shows 95,000 to 100,000 clones, 86% of them seen only once. Sequenced material: PBMCs, taken 255 days after intestinal transplant. The receptors shown here come from a human patient who received an intestinal transplant, so some T cells may come from the graft donor.

The rearrangement uses TRBV15 and TRBJ2-5; TRBD2 matches 8 bases. V dropped 4 bases and J dropped 5; count of bases not matched to a gene: 9. The CDR3 has 15 amino acids. From germline, CDR1 is LNHNV and CDR2 YYDKDF (reference sequence). The CDR3 nucleotides are TGTGCCACCAGCAAGTCCCGGGGGGGGCCGGAGACCCAGTACTTC. Translation gives CATSKSRGGPETQYF.

The rearrangement uses TRBV19 and TRBJ1-2; D is uncertain. This CDR3 region has 13 residues. The germline V gene has CDR1 LNHDA and CDR2 SQIVND (reference sequence). V was pared by 2 bases and J by 4 bases, with 8 bases between. The CDR3 DNA is TGTGCCAGTAGTATAAGCAGATTCTATGGCTACACCTTC. Translated, it gives CASSISRFYGYTF.

This clone was seen a handful of times. The rearrangement links TRBV6-1 to TRBJ2-7; TRBD2 matches 9 bases. V shed 1 base and J 0 bases; nucleotides not matched to a gene: 1. This CDR3 has 15 amino acids. CDR1 and CDR2 (germline): MNHNS, SASEGT. The CDR3 sequence is CASSEEAGGSYEQYF. CDR3 sequence (DNA): TGTGCCAGCAGTGAAGAAGCGGGGGGCTCCTACGAGCAGTACTTC.

This chain connects TRBV30 to TRBJ1-1; TRBD1 is a possible D gene (5 bases). CDR3 length equals 10 residues. Germline CDR1 GTSNPN, CDR2 SVGIG (reference sequence). This CDR3 reads CGGEGTEAFF. In nucleotides, the CDR3 is TGTGGGGGGGAGGGCACTGAAGCTTTCTTT.

J is TRBJ2-4 and V is TRBV2, with 8 bases matching TRBD1. V shed 4 bases and J 8 bases; nucleotides not matched to a gene: 7. The CDR3 covers 14 residues. The germline CDR1 and CDR2 sequences are SNHLY and FYNNEI. DNA of the CDR3: TGTGCCAGCAGTGGGGGACAGGATGGTGACATTCAGTACTTC. The encoded protein is CASSGGQDGDIQYF.